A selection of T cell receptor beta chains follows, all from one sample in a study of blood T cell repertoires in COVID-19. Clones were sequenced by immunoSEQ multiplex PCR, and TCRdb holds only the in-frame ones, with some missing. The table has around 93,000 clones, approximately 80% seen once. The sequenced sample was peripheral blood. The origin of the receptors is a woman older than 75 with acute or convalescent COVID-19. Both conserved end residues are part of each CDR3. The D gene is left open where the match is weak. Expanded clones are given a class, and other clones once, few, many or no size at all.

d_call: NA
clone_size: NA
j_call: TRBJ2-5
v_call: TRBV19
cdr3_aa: CASSGGSLQETQYF
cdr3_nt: TGTGCCAGTAGTGGGGGCAGCCTCCAAGAGACCCAGTACTTC

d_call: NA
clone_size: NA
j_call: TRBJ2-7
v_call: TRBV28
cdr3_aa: CASSLWGGSYEQYF
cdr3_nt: TGTGCCAGCAGTTTATGGGGGGGTTCCTACGAGCAGTACTTC

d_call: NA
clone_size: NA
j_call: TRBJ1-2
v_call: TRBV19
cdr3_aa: CASSLEQGSNYGYTF
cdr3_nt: TGTGCCAGTAGTTTAGAGCAGGGTTCGAACTATGGCTACACCTTC

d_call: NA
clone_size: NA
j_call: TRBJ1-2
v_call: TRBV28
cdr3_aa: CASRVDYGYTF
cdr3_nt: TGTGCCAGCAGAGTAGACTATGGCTACACCTTC

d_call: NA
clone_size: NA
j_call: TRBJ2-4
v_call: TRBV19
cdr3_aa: CASKPDRGGNIQYF
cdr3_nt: TGTGCCAGTAAGCCGGACCGAGGGGGAAACATTCAGTACTTC

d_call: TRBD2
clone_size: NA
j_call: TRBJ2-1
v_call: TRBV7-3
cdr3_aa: CASSLNSGVYNEQFF
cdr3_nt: TGTGCCAGCAGCTTAAATAGCGGGGTCTACAATGAGCAGTTCTTC

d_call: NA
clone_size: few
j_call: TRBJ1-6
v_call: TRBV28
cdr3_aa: CASSLAGSGNSPLHF
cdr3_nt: TGTGCCAGCAGCCTGGCGGGGAGTGGAAATTCACCCCTCCACTTT

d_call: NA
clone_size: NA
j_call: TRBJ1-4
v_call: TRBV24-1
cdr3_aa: CATSDPTRESEKLFF
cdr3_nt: TGTGCCACCAGTGACCCGACAAGGGAGAGTGAAAAACTGTTTTTT

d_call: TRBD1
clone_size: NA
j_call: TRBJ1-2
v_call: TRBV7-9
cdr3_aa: CASSWPGQGVYGYTF
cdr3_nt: TGTGCCAGCAGCTGGCCGGGACAGGGGGTCTATGGCTACACCTTC

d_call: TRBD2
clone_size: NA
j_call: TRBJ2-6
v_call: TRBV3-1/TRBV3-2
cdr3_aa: CAEILLAGECGANVLTF
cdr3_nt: TGTGCCGAGATTCTACTAGCGGGAGAATGTGGGGCCAACGTCCTGACTTTC

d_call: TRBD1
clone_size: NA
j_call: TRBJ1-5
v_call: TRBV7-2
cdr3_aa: CASSTGQGYSNQPQHF
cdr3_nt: TGTGCCAGCAGCACAGGACAGGGGTATAGCAATCAGCCCCAGCATTTT